Listed here are 5 T cell receptor beta chains from one sample, sequenced in a study of T-cell memory formation after mild COVID-19. TCRdb fed the 5' RACE reads into MiXCR, producing one record per CDR3 protein. The data contain about 500,000 distinct CDR3 sequences, around 21% of them seen just once; the ten biggest clones take up about 12%. Material: PBMCs or a T cell subset sorted from them (not recorded which). These receptors all come from an adult woman who had mild COVID-19 (a few samples of this study predate the infection). Cell type and time point are not known.

This chain joins TRBV4-1 and TRBJ2-1; D is possibly TRBD2 (5 bases). V lost 0 bases and J lost 8, with 11 bases in between. The CDR3 is 14 residues long. CDR1 and CDR2 from the germline V gene are MGHRA and YSYEKL. The CDR3 DNA is TGCGCCAGCAGCCAAGATCGTGGACTGTATGAGCAGTTCTTC. This sequence encodes CASSQDRGLYEQFF.

This clonotype came up a few times. The chain joins TRBV20-1 to TRBJ2-2; D call uncertain. CDR1 and CDR2 from the germline V gene are DFQATT and SNEGSKA (reference sequence). V was shortened by 3 bases and J by 2 bases, with 13 bases between the two germline ends. The CDR3 runs to 15 residues. The DNA for the CDR3 is TGCAGTGCTAGTTCCGGGCTGAGTAACACCGGGGAGCTGTTTTTT. It codes for CSASSGLSNTGELFF.

The CDR3 spells CASSLAGVAGVRDTQYF. CDR3 DNA sequence: TGTGCCAGCAGCTTAGCGGGAGTAGCGGGAGTGAGAGATACGCAGTATTTT. The chain joins TRBV7-8 to TRBJ2-3; 9 positions match TRBD2. Per germline, CDR1 SGHVS and CDR2 FQNEAQ. This CDR3 is built from 17 residues. The V segment lost 0 bases and the J segment 5 bases; nucleotides outside the gene matches: 9.

This clonotype was seen only a few times. This chain joins TRBV6-2 or TRBV6-3 and TRBJ2-7, with 12 bases matching TRBD2. Germline V CDR1 and CDR2: MNHEY, SVGEGT. V shed 5 bases and J 5 bases; nucleotides not matched to a gene: 4. CDR3 size: 14 residues. CDR3 bases: TGTGCCAGCAGTATGACTAGCGGGGGCCACGAGCAGTACTTC. Residues: CASSMTSGGHEQYF.

The J gene is TRBJ2-3, the V gene TRBV20-1; D is ambiguous. The V gene lost 0 bases and the J gene lost 3 bases, with 10 bases spanning the gap. The CDR3 is 14 residues long. CDR1 and CDR2 (germline): DFQATT, SNEGSKA (reference sequence). CDR3 sequence (DNA): TGCAGTGCTAGAGATCTCGCTCAAACAGATACGCAGTATTTT. The encoded protein is CSARDLAQTDTQYF.